The clone carrying this T cell receptor beta chain appeared a few times. The antigen remains unidentified. MiXCR was run by TCRdb on the RT-PCR reads, yielding one entry per CDR3 protein. The sample carries 450,000 to 600,000 distinct CDR3 sequences, approximately 7.6% recorded once. The data originate from a study of response to subunit inactivated influenza vaccine. Findings and limits, study-wide: The authors suggested that few new T cells are recruited per seasonal influenza vaccination.

CDR1 is SGHNT, CDR2 YENEEA, per germline. V gave up 4 bases and J gave up 5 bases, with 11 bases separating them. The CDR3 is made up of 13 amino acids. This clonotype was sampled from a man aged 45 to 70 who received an inactivated influenza vaccine. This sequence joins TRBV11-3 and TRBJ2-5, with no clear D. The sample here was PBMCs from blood, taken approximately 25 months after vaccination. Here the CDR3 reads CASSSIGSETQYF. The CDR3 bases are TGTGCCAGCAGCTCCATAGGGTCGGAGACCCAGTACTTC. Filled out from reference TRBV11-3 and TRBJ2-5, the complete variable domain reads EAGVVQSPRYKIIEKKQPVAFWCNPISGHNTLYWYLQNLGQGPELLIRYENEEAVDDSQLPKDRFSAERLKGVDSTLKIQPAELGDSAVYLCASSSIGSETQYFGPGTRLLVL.